What follows are 25 T cell receptor beta chains derived from one specimen sequenced in a study of CD8 T cells in Susac syndrome. The RNA input was roughly 0.5 to 1 ug, and it was reverse transcribed with random hexamers. One entry per CDR3 protein results from TCRdb running MiXCR on the immunoSEQ multiplex PCR reads. Of 150,000 to 160,000 distinct CDR3 sequences in the sample, 95% to 96% were seen once. The sequencing sample was made of CD8+ T cells from PBMCs. These receptors all stem from a human donor with multiple sclerosis.

This chain uses TRBV2 with TRBJ2-3, with 8 bases lining up with TRBD2. Per germline, CDR1 SNHLY and CDR2 FYNNEI. With 0 bases clipped from V and 5 bases from J, the junction kept 7 bases outside the gene matches. This CDR3 spans 16 amino acids. This CDR3 reads CASSEALLAVEDTQYF. CDR3 DNA: TGTGCCAGCAGTGAAGCTTTACTAGCGGTGGAAGATACGCAGTATTTT.

This chain joins TRBV27 and TRBJ1-2; no definite D call. CDR1 and CDR2 (germline): MNHEY, SMNVEV (reference sequence). The CDR3 extends over 14 amino acids. V lost 3 bases and J lost 0, with 8 bases in between. CDR3 bases: TGTGCCAGCAGTTTTTCGGGTTCTAACTATGGCTACACCTTC. This encodes CASSFSGSNYGYTF.

The chain carries TRBV7-2 and TRBJ1-6, with TRBD1 matching over 8 bases. Trimming took 6 bases from V and 14 from J; bases not matched to a gene: 15. The CDR3 sequence is 15 residues long. The germline V gene encodes CDR1 SGHTA and CDR2 FQGNSA. In DNA, the CDR3 is TGTGCCAGCAGTTCAACACCGGGACAGGTTTTCACCCTCCACTTT. This translates into CASSSTPGQVFTLHF. The full variable domain, with the rest looked up from reference TRBV7-2 and TRBJ1-6, is GAGVSQSPSNKVTEKGKDVELRCDPISGHTALYWYRQSLGQGLEFLIYFQGNSAPDKSGLPSDRFSAERTGGSVSTLTIQRTQQEDSAVYLCASSSTPGQVFTLHFGNGTRLTVT.

This chain links TRBV24-1 with TRBJ2-3; TRBD2 is a possible D gene (5 bases). This CDR3 is built from 17 residues. Trimming cost V 2 bases and J 1 base, with 15 bases left between them. The germline V gene encodes CDR1 KGHDR and CDR2 SFDVKD. As DNA, the CDR3 is TGTGCCACCAGTGATTCAGCATACGGGATGGGCACAGATACGCAGTATTTT. Translation gives CATSDSAYGMGTDTQYF.

The chain is built from TRBV9 and TRBJ2-4; tentative D call: TRBD1 (5 bases). Per the germline V gene, CDR1 is SGDLS and CDR2 is YYNGEE. The V end lost 4 bases, the J end lost 6 bases, and 17 bases lay between the germline ends. CDR3 length equals 15 residues. CDR3 residues: CASSSTGFYGNIQYF. CDR3 bases: TGTGCCAGCAGCTCCACAGGCTTTTATGGAAACATTCAGTACTTC.

The gene calls are TRBV20-1 and TRBJ1-1; D gene unclear. Looked up from germline, CDR1 is DFQATT and CDR2 is SNEGSKA (reference sequence). This CDR3 contains 14 residues. V gave up 6 bases and J gave up 3 bases, with 17 bases separating them. CDR3: CSAQSSRDDTEAFF. The CDR3 coding sequence is TGCAGTGCCCAATCTTCACGGGATGACACTGAAGCTTTCTTT.

This rearrangement joins TRBV28 to TRBJ2-1, with 8 positions matching TRBD1. Germline V gene lookup returns CDR1 MDHEN and CDR2 SYDVKM. The CDR3 is 11 amino acids. V lost 11 bases, J lost 7 bases, and 4 bases stayed unmatched. This CDR3 reads CAGGQVNEQFF. The CDR3 nucleotides are TGTGCCGGGGGACAGGTAAATGAGCAGTTCTTC.

The rearrangement uses TRBV29-1 and TRBJ1-2; D unresolved. Germline V lookup: CDR1 SQVTM, CDR2 ANQGSEA. The CDR3 sequence is 11 residues long. V gave up 7 bases and J gave up 4 bases, with 10 bases separating them. CDR3 sequence (DNA): TGCAGCGCAAAGGCCGGCTATGGCTACACCTTC. Protein: CSAKAGYGYTF.

V is TRBV29-1 and J is TRBJ2-5; TRBD1 agrees at 12 bases. Germline CDR1 SQVTM, CDR2 ANQGSEA. CDR3 length: 15 residues. The J segment lost 7 bases and the V segment lost 7 bases, leaving 13 bases of the junction unmatched. Written as DNA, the CDR3 is TGCAGCGGGGCGGGACAGGGGGCCCCCCCCGGGACCCAGTACTTC. Amino acids: CSGAGQGAPPGTQYF.

This sequence joins TRBV27 and TRBJ1-1, with TRBD1 matching over 12 bases. There are 18 residues in the CDR3. V lost 5 bases, J lost 5 bases, and 15 bases stayed unmatched. Germline values: CDR1 MNHEY, CDR2 SMNVEV (reference sequence). In DNA, the CDR3 is TGTGCCAGCAGTCCAGAGCCCGGGACAGGGGGCGAGAAGACTGAAGCTTTCTTT. This translates into CASSPEPGTGGEKTEAFF.

The chain employs TRBV4-1 and TRBJ2-7, with D unresolved. Germline CDR1 and CDR2: MGHRA and YSYEKL. Trimming removed 0 bases from V and 0 bases from J, with 12 bases in between. This CDR3 comprises 16 residues. The CDR3: CASSQDRRSPSYEQYF. CDR3 DNA sequence: TGCGCCAGCAGCCAAGATCGACGGTCCCCCTCCTACGAGCAGTACTTC.

This chain joins TRBV30 and TRBJ2-1, with 7 bases fitting TRBD2. Germline assignment: CDR1 GTSNPN and CDR2 SVGIG (reference sequence). Losses at the gene ends were 2 bases for V and 2 bases for J; bases not matched to a gene: 3. The CDR3 loop spans 14 amino acids. The CDR3 sequence: CAWSRSGTYNEQFF. The CDR3, as DNA: TGTGCCTGGAGTCGCAGCGGGACCTACAATGAGCAGTTCTTC.

V usage is TRBV3-1 and J usage is TRBJ2-7; perhaps TRBD1 as D (6 bases). V was clipped by 4 bases and J by 7 bases, with 23 bases between them. This CDR3 spans 16 amino acids. CDR1 LGHDT and CDR2 YNNKEL come from the germline V gene (reference sequence). CDR3 coding DNA: TGTGCCAGCAGCCTTACGACGGGACACCGGGGCGGGGAGCAGTACTTC. Translated: CASSLTTGHRGGEQYF.

This rearrangement joins TRBV13 to TRBJ2-7, with D tentatively TRBD1 (5 bases). CDR1 and CDR2 (germline): PRHDT, FYEKMQ (reference sequence). The CDR3 sequence is 15 residues long. The V end was cut by 6 bases, the J end by 2 bases, with 17 bases between. CDR3 nucleotides: TGTGCCAGCAGTTACTCTCTCACAGGACCCTACGAGCAGTACTTC. Its protein product is CASSYSLTGPYEQYF.

The V and J genes are TRBV5-1 and TRBJ2-1; 8 nucleotides line up with TRBD1. V lost 2 bases, J lost 10 bases, and 5 bases stayed unmatched. The germline gives CDR1 SGHRS, CDR2 YFSETQ. This CDR3 region has 13 residues. The CDR3 reads CASSLGQGREQFF. The DNA of the CDR3 is TGCGCCAGCAGCTTAGGACAGGGCAGAGAGCAGTTCTTC.

This chain connects TRBV18 to TRBJ1-1; D is perhaps TRBD1 (5 bases). V was trimmed by 1 base and J by 3 bases, leaving 12 bases between them. This CDR3 is built from 15 residues. In germline, CDR1 is KGHSH, CDR2 LQKENI. The CDR3 region is CASSPRGGDYTEAFF. The DNA for the CDR3 is TGTGCCAGCTCACCACGTGGGGGAGATTACACTGAAGCTTTCTTT.

This sequence joins TRBV18 and TRBJ1-5, with unresolved D. The CDR3 extends over 17 amino acids. Germline V gene sequence: CDR1 KGHSH, CDR2 LQKENI. V was cut by 3 bases and J by 1 base, with 16 bases left in between. The CDR3 reads CASSPNFWEGSNQPQHF. DNA of the CDR3: TGTGCCAGCTCACCGAACTTTTGGGAGGGCAGCAATCAGCCCCAGCATTTT.

The rearrangement links TRBV18 to TRBJ2-1, with 9 positions matching TRBD2. Trimming removed 6 bases from V and 10 bases from J; junction bases left unmatched: 4. This CDR3 spans 12 amino acids. Germline V gene lookup returns CDR1 KGHSH and CDR2 LQKENI. As DNA, the CDR3 is TGTGCCAGCTCGCCTAGCGGGGCGGAGCAGTTCTTC. It encodes CASSPSGAEQFF.

The chain employs TRBV9 and TRBJ2-3, with D perhaps matching TRBD1 (6 bases). The CDR3 is 15 amino acids. Trimming removed 3 bases at V and 5 bases at J, with 16 bases between. From germline, CDR1 is SGDLS and CDR2 YYNGEE. The chain's CDR3 is CASSADSPDRDTQYF. In DNA form, the CDR3 reads TGTGCCAGCAGCGCCGACAGTCCGGACAGAGATACGCAGTATTTT.

The chain recombines TRBV6-5 with TRBJ1-2, with D possibly matching TRBD1 (6 bases). Trimming pared 5 bases from V and 5 bases from J, leaving 15 bases between. The CDR3 totals 14 residues. Looked up from germline, CDR1 is MNHEY and CDR2 is SVGAGI. The CDR3 DNA follows: TGTGCCAGCAGTGCCCAAGGGGGGAAATATGGCTACACCTTC. Amino acids: CASSAQGGKYGYTF.

This rearrangement joins TRBV30 to TRBJ1-1; D is unresolved. The CDR3 runs to 15 residues. CDR1 and CDR2 (germline): GTSNPN, SVGIG (reference sequence). With 4 bases removed from V and 0 bases from J, the gap between germline ends came to 15 bases. CDR3 sequence reads: CAWNSVGGLNTEAFF. CDR3 bases: TGTGCCTGGAACTCAGTGGGCGGATTGAACACTGAAGCTTTCTTT. Full variable domain (missing parts from reference TRBV30 and TRBJ1-1): SQTIHQWPATLVQPVGSPLSLECTVEGTSNPNLYWYRQAAGRGLQLLFYSVGIGQISSEVPQNLSASRPQDRQFILSSKKLLLSDSGFYLCAWNSVGGLNTEAFFGQGTRLTVV.

V gene TRBV7-9 combines with J gene TRBJ2-7; D is unclear. Germline lookup yields CDR1 SEHNR and CDR2 FQNEAQ (reference sequence). V lost 5 bases, J lost 6 bases, and 11 bases lay in between. This CDR3 spans 12 amino acids. This CDR3 reads CASSTRSGEQYV. The CDR3 DNA follows: TGTGCCAGCAGCACCCGATCTGGCGAGCAGTACGTC.

The rearrangement links TRBV15 to TRBJ2-7; TRBD1 matches at 9 bases. Trimming took 3 bases from V and 6 from J; bases not matched to a gene: 3. CDR1 is LNHNV, CDR2 YYDKDF, per germline (reference sequence). This CDR3 contains 13 residues. The CDR3 is CATSRDRGTEQYV. In DNA, the CDR3 is TGTGCCACCAGCAGGGACAGGGGAACCGAGCAGTACGTC.

This clonotype was observed once. This sequence joins TRBV5-1 and TRBJ2-4, with a possible D match to TRBD1 (5 bases). The CDR3 covers 15 residues. CDR1 SGHRS and CDR2 YFSETQ come from the germline V gene. Trimming cost V 2 bases and J 1 base, with 10 bases left between them. CDR3 bases: TGCGCCAGCAGCTTAGCAGGGTCGGCCAAAAACATTCAGTACTTC. It encodes CASSLAGSAKNIQYF.

This chain links TRBV5-4 with TRBJ1-1; D perhaps matches TRBD1 (5 bases). Germline V lookup: CDR1 SGHNT, CDR2 YYREEE (reference sequence). Between the trimmed V and J ends, which lost 4 bases and 0 bases, there was a span of 16 bases. This CDR3 is 16 amino acids long. The DNA of the CDR3 is TGTGCCAGCAGCGTGGGGGGTTCACGGTTGAACACTGAAGCTTTCTTT. Protein sequence: CASSVGGSRLNTEAFF. Full variable domain (missing parts from reference TRBV5-4 and TRBJ1-1): ETGVTQSPTHLIKTRGQQVTLRCSSQSGHNTVSWYQQALGQGPQFIFQYYREEENGRGNFPPRFSGLQFPNYSSELNVNALELDDSALYLCASSVGGSRLNTEAFFGQGTRLTVV.